This entry features one T cell receptor beta chain sequence. Its specificity is not known. These data come from a study of cytomegalovirus exposure and HLA in healthy donors. Findings and limits, study-wide: Most of the CMV-associated TCR beta chains (in a later analysis) appeared to be HLA-restricted. Solely CMV serostatus was available to characterize immune exposure. Per a later analysis, HLA-associated TCR beta chains showed more clonal expansion than other, equally common TCR beta chains.

This CDR3 has 17 amino acids. The V segment lost 1 base and the J segment 5 bases; nucleotides outside the gene matches: 12. CDR1 and CDR2 from the germline V gene are SGHRS and YFSETQ. It was with 60 Vbeta and 13 Jbeta primers that the PCR ran. Only in-frame clones appear in the TCRdb table, and some are missing; sequencing was by immunoSEQ multiplex PCR. There are some 140,000 clones in the sample; 75% to 85% occur only once, and roughly 7.1% lies in the top ten. Sequencing input: PBMCs. The rearrangement joins TRBV5-1 to TRBJ2-5, with 9 bases aligning to TRBD2. The receptor comes from a man aged 25 to 40 in good health and CMV-seropositive. The CDR3 sequence is CASSLSLGGRAQETQYF. The CDR3 nucleotides are TGCGCCAGCAGCTTGTCCCTGGGCGGGAGGGCCCAGGAGACCCAGTACTTC.